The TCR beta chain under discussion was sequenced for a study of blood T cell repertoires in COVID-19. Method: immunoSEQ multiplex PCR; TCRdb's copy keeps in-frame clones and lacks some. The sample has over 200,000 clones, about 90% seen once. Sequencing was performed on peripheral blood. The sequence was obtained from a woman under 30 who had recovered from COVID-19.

CDR3 sequence: CASSRLAGENEQYF. The CDR3 region has the DNA TGTGCCAGCAGTCGACTAGCGGGAGAGAACGAGCAGTACTTC. This chain joins TRBV6-6 and TRBJ2-7; TRBD2 matches at 12 bases. V lost 5 bases and J lost 5; bases outside the gene matches: 4. CDR1 is MNHNY, CDR2 SVGAGI, per germline (reference sequence). This CDR3 has 14 amino acids.